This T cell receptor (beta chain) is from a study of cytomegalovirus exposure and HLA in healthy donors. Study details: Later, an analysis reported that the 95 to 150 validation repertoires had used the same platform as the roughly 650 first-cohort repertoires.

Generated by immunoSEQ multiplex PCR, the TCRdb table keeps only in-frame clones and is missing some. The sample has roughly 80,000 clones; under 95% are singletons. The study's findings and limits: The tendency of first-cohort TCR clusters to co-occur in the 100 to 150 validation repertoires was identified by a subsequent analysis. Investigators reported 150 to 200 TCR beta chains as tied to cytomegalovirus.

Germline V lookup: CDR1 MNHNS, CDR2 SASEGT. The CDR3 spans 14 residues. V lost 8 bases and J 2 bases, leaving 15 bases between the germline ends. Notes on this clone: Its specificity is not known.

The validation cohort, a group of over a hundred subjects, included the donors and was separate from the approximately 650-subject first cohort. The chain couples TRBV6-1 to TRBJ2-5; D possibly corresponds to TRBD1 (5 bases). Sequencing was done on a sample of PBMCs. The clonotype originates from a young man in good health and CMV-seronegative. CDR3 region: CASSAGLRQETQYF. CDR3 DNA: TGTGCCAGCTCCGCAGGGTTGCGGCAAGAGACCCAGTACTTC.